This T cell receptor (beta chain) was identified in a study of OX40 agonist ivuxolimab in advanced cancers. Study background: Hepatocellular carcinoma, melanoma, renal cell or head and neck cancer affected the dose-escalation patients. Prior therapy, whether anti-PD-1, anti-PD-L1 or anti-CTLA-4, was allowed, and approximately 40% had some.

The CDR3 consists of 14 residues. The V and J ends lost 1 base and 5 bases respectively, with 12 bases between them. Germline CDR1 and CDR2: LNHNV and YYDKDF (reference sequence). The assay was immunoSEQ multiplex PCR, and TCRdb's table has in-frame clones only and misses some. Of about 27,000 clones listed, 70% to 90% are singletons. Here the sequenced sample was CD4+ or CD8+ T cells sorted from blood, taken in a trial of the OX40 agonist ivuxolimab. This sequence was found in an adult with an advanced solid tumor such as melanoma, head and neck, liver or kidney cancer. The rearrangement joins TRBV15 to TRBJ2-7; D is uncertain. The CDR3 nucleotides read TGTGCCACCAGCAGAGTCCCCGTATGGGACGAGCAGTACTTC. As protein: CATSRVPVWDEQYF.